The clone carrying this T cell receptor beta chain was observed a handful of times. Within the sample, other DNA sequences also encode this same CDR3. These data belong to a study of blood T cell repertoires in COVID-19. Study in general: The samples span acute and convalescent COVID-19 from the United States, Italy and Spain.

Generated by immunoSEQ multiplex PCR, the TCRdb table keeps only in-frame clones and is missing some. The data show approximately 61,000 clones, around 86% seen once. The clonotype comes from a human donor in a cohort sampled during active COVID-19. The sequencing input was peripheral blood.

DNA for the CDR3: TGTGCCAGCAGCCGTGGCAATCAGCCCCAGCATTTT. Translated, it gives CASSRGNQPQHF. The gene calls are TRBV12-3 or TRBV12-4 and TRBJ1-5; the D is unclear. The CDR3 is made up of 12 amino acids. Trimming cost V 6 bases and J 2 bases, with 5 bases left between them.